These 9 T cell receptor beta chains share one sample of origin, sequenced in a study of spatial heterogeneity in lung cancer. The time point: sample taken at primary tumor resection. Whole RNA, isolated from tumor, nontumor lung or frozen PBMC, was sequenced without prior sorting. TCRdb called the 5' RACE reads again in MiXCR, with one record for every CDR3 protein. The repertoire has around 11,000 distinct CDR3 sequences, around 22% of them found once; the top ten carry about 33%. The sequences come from PBMCs, collected at surgery. The receptors originated from a female donor with early-stage non-small cell lung cancer.

This chain uses TRBV20-1 with TRBJ1-5, with D perhaps matching TRBD1 (5 bases). Per the germline V gene, CDR1 is DFQATT and CDR2 is SNEGSKA (reference sequence). The V and J ends lost 2 bases and 0 bases respectively, with 20 bases between them. This CDR3 region has 18 residues. For the CDR3, the DNA is TGCAGTGCTAGATCCCCAACAGGAACCGAATATAGCAATCAGCCCCAGCATTTT. It specifies CSARSPTGTEYSNQPQHF.

This clonotype is medium-sized. The chain combines TRBV6-4 with TRBJ2-3; 9 nucleotides match TRBD2. V shed 5 bases and J 5 bases; nucleotides not matched to a gene: 5. From germline, CDR1 is MRHNA and CDR2 SNTAGT. The CDR3 consists of 14 residues. CDR3 DNA: TGTGCCAGCAGTATAGCGGGAGAGGAAGATACGCAGTATTTT. Amino acid sequence: CASSIAGEEDTQYF.

This chain links TRBV5-4 with TRBJ2-7; weak D call: TRBD1 (5 bases). The germline V and J ends were trimmed by 3 bases and 4 bases, with 14 bases remaining between them. Germline CDR1 is SGHNT and CDR2 is YYREEE (reference sequence). The CDR3 contains 14 residues. The CDR3 DNA is TGTGCCAGCAGCTCCTATATAGGGGATTACGAGCAGTACTTC. This encodes CASSSYIGDYEQYF. Combining the CDR3 with reference TRBV5-4 and TRBJ2-7 gives the whole variable domain ETGVTQSPTHLIKTRGQQVTLRCSSQSGHNTVSWYQQALGQGPQFIFQYYREEENGRGNFPPRFSGLQFPNYSSELNVNALELDDSALYLCASSSYIGDYEQYFGPGTRLTVT.

The chain carries TRBV25-1 and TRBJ1-1; D is uncertain. The CDR3 covers 12 residues. Germline CDR1 is MGHDK and CDR2 is SYGVNS. The V and J ends lost 3 bases and 6 bases respectively, with 8 bases between them. DNA for the CDR3: TGTGCCAGCAGTGACAGTCGGTCTGAAGCTTTCTTT. Its protein product is CASSDSRSEAFF.

This clonotype was recorded once. As DNA, the CDR3 is TGTGCCAGCAGTTTCCAGAATAATTCACCCCTCCACTTT. Its protein is CASSFQNNSPLHF. This chain joins TRBV12-3 or TRBV12-4 and TRBJ1-6; D gene ambiguous. The length of the CDR3 is 13 residues. V was shortened by 3 bases and J by 5 bases, with 5 bases between the two germline ends.

Judged by abundance, this clonotype is medium-sized. The gene calls are TRBV14 and TRBJ2-6; D unclear. The CDR3 spans 15 residues. V lost 1 base and J lost 0, with 4 bases in between. CDR1 is SGHDN, CDR2 FVKESK, per germline. The CDR3 loop reads CASSQGSSGANVLTF. The CDR3 DNA reads as TGTGCCAGCAGCCAAGGTAGCTCTGGGGCCAACGTCCTGACTTTC. The full variable domain, with the rest looked up from reference TRBV14 and TRBJ2-6, is EAGVTQFPSHSVIEKGQTVTLRCDPISGHDNLYWYRRVMGKEIKFLLHFVKESKQDESGMPNNRFLAERTGGTYSTLKVQPAELEDSGVYFCASSQGSSGANVLTFGAGSRLTVL.

The genes are TRBV11-2 and TRBJ2-1; 12 nucleotides align to TRBD2. The germline gives CDR1 SGHAT, CDR2 FQNNGV. The trim removed 5 bases at V and 4 bases at J, leaving 3 bases unmatched. This CDR3 has 15 residues. DNA of the CDR3: TGTGCCAGCAGCCGACTAGCGGGAGCGTACAATGAGCAGTTCTTC. Its protein product is CASSRLAGAYNEQFF.

This clonotype was observed a handful of times. This chain uses TRBV10-2 with TRBJ2-5, with no clear D. Trimming cost V 8 bases and J 9 bases, with 10 bases left between them. Per germline, CDR1 WSHSY and CDR2 SAAADI. The CDR3 totals 10 residues. CDR3 nucleotides: TGCGCCAGCTCAATAGCCCCCCAGTACTTC. Translated: CASSIAPQYF.

The chain recombines TRBV7-7 with TRBJ2-5; 13 bases match TRBD2. V gave up 5 bases and J gave up 4 bases; unmatched junction bases: 4. CDR1 and CDR2 (germline): SSHAT, FNYEAQ (reference sequence). The CDR3 length is 15 residues. CDR3 sequence reads: CASSRGLAGVETQYF. CDR3 in DNA: TGTGCCAGCAGCCGCGGACTAGCGGGAGTAGAGACCCAGTACTTC.